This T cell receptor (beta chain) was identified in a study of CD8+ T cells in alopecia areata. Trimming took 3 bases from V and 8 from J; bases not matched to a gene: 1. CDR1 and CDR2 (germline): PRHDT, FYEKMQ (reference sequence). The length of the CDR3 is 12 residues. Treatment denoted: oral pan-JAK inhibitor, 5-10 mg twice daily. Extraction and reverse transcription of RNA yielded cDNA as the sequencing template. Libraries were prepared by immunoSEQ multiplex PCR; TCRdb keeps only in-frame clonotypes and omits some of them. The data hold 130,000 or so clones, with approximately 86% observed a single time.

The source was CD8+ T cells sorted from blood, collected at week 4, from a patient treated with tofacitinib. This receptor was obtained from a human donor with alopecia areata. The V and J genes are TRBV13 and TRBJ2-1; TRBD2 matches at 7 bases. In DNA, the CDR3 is TGTGCCAGCAGCTTGGGGGGGTATGAGCAGTTCTTC. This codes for CASSLGGYEQFF.